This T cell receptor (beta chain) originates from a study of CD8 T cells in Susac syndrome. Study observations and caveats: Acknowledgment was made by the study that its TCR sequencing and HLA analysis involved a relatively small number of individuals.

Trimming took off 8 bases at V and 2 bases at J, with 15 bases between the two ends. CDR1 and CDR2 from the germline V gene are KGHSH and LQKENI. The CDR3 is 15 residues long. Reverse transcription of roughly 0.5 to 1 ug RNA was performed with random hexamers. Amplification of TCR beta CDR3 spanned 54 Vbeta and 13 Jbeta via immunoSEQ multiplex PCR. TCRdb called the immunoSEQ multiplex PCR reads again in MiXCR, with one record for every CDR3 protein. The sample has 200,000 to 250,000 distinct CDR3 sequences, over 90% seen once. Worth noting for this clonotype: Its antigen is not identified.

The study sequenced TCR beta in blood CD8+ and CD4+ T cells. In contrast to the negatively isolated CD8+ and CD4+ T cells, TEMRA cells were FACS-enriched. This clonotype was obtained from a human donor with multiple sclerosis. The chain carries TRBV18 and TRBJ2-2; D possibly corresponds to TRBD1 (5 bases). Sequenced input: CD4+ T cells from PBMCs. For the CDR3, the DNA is TGTGCCAGCCCCAGGGCAGGTCGCAACACCGGGGAGCTGTTTTTT. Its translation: CASPRAGRNTGELFF.